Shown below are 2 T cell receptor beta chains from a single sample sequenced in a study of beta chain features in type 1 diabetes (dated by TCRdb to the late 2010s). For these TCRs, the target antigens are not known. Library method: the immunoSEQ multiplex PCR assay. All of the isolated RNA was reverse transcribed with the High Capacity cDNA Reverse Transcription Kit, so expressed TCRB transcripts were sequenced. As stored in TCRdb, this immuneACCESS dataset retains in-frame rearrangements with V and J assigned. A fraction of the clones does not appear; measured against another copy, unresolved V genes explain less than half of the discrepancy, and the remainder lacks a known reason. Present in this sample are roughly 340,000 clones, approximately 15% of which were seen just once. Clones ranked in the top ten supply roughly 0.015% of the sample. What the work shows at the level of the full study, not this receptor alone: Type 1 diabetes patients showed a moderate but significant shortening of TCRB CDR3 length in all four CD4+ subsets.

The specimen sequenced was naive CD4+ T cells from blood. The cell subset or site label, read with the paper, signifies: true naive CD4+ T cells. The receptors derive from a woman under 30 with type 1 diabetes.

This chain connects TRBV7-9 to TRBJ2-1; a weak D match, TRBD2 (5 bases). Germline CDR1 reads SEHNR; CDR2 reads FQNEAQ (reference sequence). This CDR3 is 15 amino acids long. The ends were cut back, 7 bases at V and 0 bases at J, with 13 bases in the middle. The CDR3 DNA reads TGTGCCAGCAACCCAGCGGTTAGCTCCTACAATGAGCAGTTCTTC. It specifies CASNPAVSSYNEQFF.

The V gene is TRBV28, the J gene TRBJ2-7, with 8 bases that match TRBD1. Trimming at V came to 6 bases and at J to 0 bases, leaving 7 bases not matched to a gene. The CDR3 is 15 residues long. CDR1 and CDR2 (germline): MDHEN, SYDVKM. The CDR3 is CASSQGTGLSYEQYF. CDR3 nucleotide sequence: TGTGCCAGCAGCCAGGGGACAGGCCTCTCCTACGAGCAGTACTTC.